One and the same sample provided the 4 T cell receptor beta chains below, sequenced in a study of T cell responses to AZD1222 COVID-19 vaccine. Data came from immunoSEQ multiplex PCR; TCRdb stores just in-frame clones and leaves some out. The table includes 130,000 to 150,000 clones, approximately 88% detected once. Sample: peripheral blood, taken on day 0 of AZD1222 vaccination. The source is an adult in good health.

This rearrangement joins TRBV11-1 to TRBJ2-7, with 8 bases aligning to TRBD1. There are 14 residues in the CDR3. Germline trimming cut 3 bases from V and 4 bases from J; bases unmatched to any gene: 5. Germline CDR1 SGHAT, CDR2 FQDESV (reference sequence). The DNA for the CDR3 is TGTGCCAGCAGCTTGGGACAGGTGGAGTACGAGCAGTACTTC. Translated, it gives CASSLGQVEYEQYF.

As for this clone: A junction end diverges from the germline sequence, so it may reflect a read error. The chain uses TRBV19 and TRBJ2-7, with TRBD1 matching over 7 bases. The length of the CDR3 is 16 residues. Germline V gene data show CDR1 as LNHDA and CDR2 as SQIVND (reference sequence). The CDR3 here is CASSLDPGTANYEQYF. CDR3 DNA sequence: TGTGCCAGTAGTTTAGACCCCGGGACAGCTAACTACGAGCAGTACTTC. Combining the CDR3 with reference TRBV19 and TRBJ2-7 gives the whole variable domain DGGITQSPKYLFRKEGQNVTLSCEQNLNHDAMYWYRQDPGQGLRLIYYSQIVNDFQKGDIAEGYSVSREKKESFPLTVTSAQKNPTAFYLCASSLDPGTANYEQYFGPGTRLTVT.

The gene calls are TRBV19 and TRBJ2-5, with D tentatively TRBD1 (6 bases). CDR1 LNHDA and CDR2 SQIVND come from the germline V gene (reference sequence). Trimming took 3 bases from V and 1 from J, leaving 18 bases between them. The CDR3 contains 17 residues. CDR3 in amino acids: CASSMTVRGGTQETQYF. The CDR3 DNA sequence: TGTGCCAGTAGTATGACCGTGAGAGGGGGTACCCAAGAGACCCAGTACTTC. The full variable domain, its missing parts supplied by reference TRBV19 and TRBJ2-5, is DGGITQSPKYLFRKEGQNVTLSCEQNLNHDAMYWYRQDPGQGLRLIYYSQIVNDFQKGDIAEGYSVSREKKESFPLTVTSAQKNPTAFYLCASSMTVRGGTQETQYFGPGTRLLVL.

This clone was picked up one time. The V and J genes are TRBV11-2 and TRBJ2-7; 8 bases align to TRBD2. After removal of 0 bases from V and 5 bases from J, the junction contained 3 bases not matched to a gene. In germline, CDR1 is SGHAT, CDR2 FQNNGV. This CDR3 region has 14 residues. This chain's CDR3 is CASSLDRGGHEQYF. The CDR3 DNA follows: TGTGCCAGCAGCTTAGACCGGGGGGGGCACGAGCAGTACTTC.